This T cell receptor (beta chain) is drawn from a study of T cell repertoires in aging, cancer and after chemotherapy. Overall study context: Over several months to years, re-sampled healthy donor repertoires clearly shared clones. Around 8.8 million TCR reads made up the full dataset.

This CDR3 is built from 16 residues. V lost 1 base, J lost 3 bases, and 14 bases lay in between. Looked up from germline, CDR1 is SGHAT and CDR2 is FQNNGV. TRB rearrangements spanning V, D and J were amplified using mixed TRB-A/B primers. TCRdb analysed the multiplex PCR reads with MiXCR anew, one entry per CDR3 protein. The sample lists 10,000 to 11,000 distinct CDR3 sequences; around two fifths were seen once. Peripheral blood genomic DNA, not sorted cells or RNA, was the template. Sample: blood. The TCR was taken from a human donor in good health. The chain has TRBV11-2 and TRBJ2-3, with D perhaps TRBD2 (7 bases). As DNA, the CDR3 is TGTGCCAGCAGCTTAGTAAGGGGGGGGGAGACAGATACGCAGTATTTT. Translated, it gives CASSLVRGGETDTQYF.